Sequencing of this T cell receptor beta chain was carried out in a study of blood T cell repertoires in COVID-19. Unmatched junction bases numbered 5, after V lost 3 bases and J lost 7 bases. There are 15 residues in the CDR3. Germline V gene data show CDR1 as MNHEY and CDR2 as SMNVEV (reference sequence). TCRdb's table, derived via immunoSEQ multiplex PCR, lists solely in-frame clones and lacks some. The data hold about 130,000 clones, with around 86% observed a single time. Sequenced material: peripheral blood. This receptor was identified in a woman aged 45-60 years who had recovered from COVID-19. The V gene is TRBV27, the J gene TRBJ2-2; TRBD2 matches at 10 bases. CDR3 sequence reads: CASSFSSGGNGELFF. CDR3 in DNA: TGTGCCAGCAGTTTCTCTAGCGGGGGTAACGGGGAGCTGTTTTTT.